Listed here are 29 T cell receptor beta chains from one sample, sequenced in a study of shared clonotypes between healthy human individuals. CD45RO-negative CD8 cells positively selected for CCR7 made up the naive population, which excluded terminally differentiated effector memory CD45RA+ cells. The data were produced by immunoSEQ multiplex PCR, yet TCRdb's version contains in-frame clones alone and is incomplete. This sample has approximately 720,000 clones; roughly 94% occur once, and the top ten carry roughly 22%. The sequenced sample consisted of naive CD8+ T cells sorted from blood. The source is a man aged 25-45 years in good health.

The gene calls are TRBV27 and TRBJ2-3; D possibly uses TRBD1 or TRBD2 (5 bases each). Germline V gives CDR1 MNHEY, CDR2 SMNVEV (reference sequence). The CDR3 runs to 15 residues. V was clipped by 1 base and J by 2 bases, with 10 bases between them. CDR3 sequence: CASSLYGGFTDTQYF. The CDR3 region has the DNA TGTGCCAGCAGTTTATATGGGGGATTCACAGATACGCAGTATTTT.

The genes are TRBV6-1 and TRBJ2-1; 7 nucleotides line up with TRBD2. V shed 10 bases and J 3 bases; nucleotides not matched to a gene: 12. Looked up from germline, CDR1 is MNHNS and CDR2 is SASEGT. This CDR3 has 15 residues. CDR3 loop: CATLRWLADYNEQFF. DNA for the CDR3: TGTGCCACCCTACGGTGGCTAGCGGACTACAATGAGCAGTTCTTC.

This chain joins TRBV7-9 and TRBJ1-1, with D possibly matching TRBD1 (5 bases). The CDR3 is 17 amino acids. V was shortened by 0 bases and J by 3 bases, with 17 bases between the two germline ends. In germline, CDR1 is SEHNR, CDR2 FQNEAQ (reference sequence). The CDR3 DNA is TGTGCCAGCAGCTTAGCGCGAGGTGTCCCAGGGCACACTGAAGCTTTCTTT. It is translated as CASSLARGVPGHTEAFF.

The chain has TRBV5-1 and TRBJ2-7; 9 nucleotides align to TRBD1. Germline values: CDR1 SGHRS, CDR2 YFSETQ. This CDR3 is 15 amino acids long. Trimming at V came to 0 bases and at J to 7 bases, leaving 8 bases not matched to a gene. The CDR3 DNA sequence: TGCGCCAGCAGCTTGGCTTTACAGGGGGCGCGAGAGCAGTACTTC. It yields the protein CASSLALQGAREQYF.

The chain joins TRBV7-2 to TRBJ2-1, with D tentatively TRBD1 (8 bases). Germline CDR1 and CDR2: SGHTA and FQGNSA. The ends were cut back, 5 bases at V and 10 bases at J, with 21 bases in the middle. There are 15 residues in the CDR3. For the CDR3, the DNA is TGTGCCAGCAGCCCGGGGGAGGGACAGGTGAAAGAGCAGTTCTTC. Translation gives CASSPGEGQVKEQFF.

The chain recombines TRBV7-6 with TRBJ2-7, with TRBD2 matching 9 bases. Germline V gene lookup returns CDR1 SGHVS and CDR2 FNYEAQ. Trimming cost V 1 base and J 6 bases; bases outside gene matches: 10. The CDR3 is 16 amino acids. In nucleotides, the CDR3 is TGTGCCAGCAGCTTAGGGCTAGCGGGATCCCAGGGCGAGCAGTACTTC. Translated: CASSLGLAGSQGEQYF.

The chain joins TRBV6-1 to TRBJ2-1; tentatively, D is TRBD1 or TRBD2 (5 bases each). This CDR3 is built from 14 residues. V was cut by 8 bases and J by 4 bases, with 15 bases left in between. Per germline, CDR1 MNHNS and CDR2 SASEGT. CDR3 loop: CASRDPNSYNEQFF. The CDR3 region has the DNA TGTGCCAGCCGGGACCCAAATAGTTACAATGAGCAGTTCTTC.

The chain is built from TRBV2 and TRBJ2-7; perhaps TRBD2 as D (5 bases). Germline loops: CDR1 SNHLY, CDR2 FYNNEI. The ends were cut back, 8 bases at V and 3 bases at J, with 14 bases in the middle. The CDR3 has 13 amino acids. CDR3 sequence: CASRSEGHYEQYF. The CDR3 DNA reads as TGTGCCAGCCGAAGCGAGGGCCACTACGAGCAGTACTTC.

The chain carries TRBV9 and TRBJ2-5; TRBD1 matches 9 bases. Trimming took 4 bases from V and 5 from J; bases not matched to a gene: 9. This CDR3 contains 15 residues. CDR1 is SGDLS, CDR2 YYNGEE, per germline. DNA of the CDR3: TGTGCCAGCAGCCCACTAGGGACAGGGATGGAGACCCAGTACTTC. Residues: CASSPLGTGMETQYF. Variable domain in full (rest from reference TRBV9 and TRBJ2-5): DSGVTQTPKHLITATGQRVTLRCSPRSGDLSVYWYQQSLDQGLQFLIQYYNGEERAKGNILERFSAQQFPDLHSELNLSSLELGDSALYFCASSPLGTGMETQYFGPGTRLLVL.

The chain recombines TRBV2 with TRBJ2-1, with a possible D match to TRBD1 (6 bases). The CDR3 is made up of 16 amino acids. V was shortened by 3 bases and J by 3 bases, with 15 bases between the two germline ends. The germline gives CDR1 SNHLY, CDR2 FYNNEI. The CDR3 region is CASSESQGIRYNEQFF. The CDR3, as DNA: TGTGCCAGCAGTGAGTCCCAGGGGATACGCTACAATGAGCAGTTCTTC.

V gene TRBV4-3 combines with J gene TRBJ2-1; D call uncertain. This CDR3 region has 13 residues. Trimming removed 3 bases from V and 6 bases from J, with 9 bases in between. The germline gives CDR1 LGHNA, CDR2 YSLEER. CDR3 in amino acids: CASSHGASNEQFF. For the CDR3, the DNA is TGCGCCAGCAGCCACGGCGCCAGCAATGAGCAGTTCTTC.

The gene calls are TRBV13 and TRBJ1-3, with D perhaps TRBD1 (6 bases). Germline-derived CDR1 and CDR2 are PRHDT and FYEKMQ (reference sequence). This CDR3 is 14 amino acids long. V lost 3 bases to trimming and J lost 6 bases, with 12 bases between them. CDR3 loop: CASSFTGLVNTIYF. The CDR3 nucleotides are TGTGCCAGCAGCTTTACAGGGTTGGTAAACACCATATATTTT.

The chain links TRBV7-2 to TRBJ1-5, with a tentative D call TRBD1 (6 bases). The CDR3 sequence is 17 residues long. Looked up from germline, CDR1 is SGHTA and CDR2 is FQGNSA. Trimming took 5 bases from V and 0 from J, leaving 17 bases between them. As DNA, the CDR3 is TGTGCCAGCAGCCCACCCTGGGGGCAGGGTAGCAATCAGCCCCAGCATTTT. Translated: CASSPPWGQGSNQPQHF.

The chain couples TRBV15 to TRBJ1-3; no definite D call. This CDR3 region has 13 residues. Trimming shortened V by 3 bases and J by 4 bases, and 7 bases separated the two germline ends. CDR1 and CDR2 from the germline V gene are LNHNV and YYDKDF (reference sequence). The CDR3, as DNA: TGTGCCACCAGCAGGACGGTGGGAAACACCATATATTTT. Translated: CATSRTVGNTIYF.

This clone appeared once. The J gene is TRBJ1-5, the V gene TRBV11-3, with D perhaps TRBD1 (5 bases). Trimming pared 8 bases from V and 10 bases from J, leaving 21 bases between. This CDR3 contains 14 residues. Germline V gene sequence: CDR1 SGHNT, CDR2 YENEEA. The DNA of the CDR3 is TGTGCCAGCCCCTCAACAGGAGCTTTAGGTCCCCAGCATTTT. Translating it yields CASPSTGALGPQHF.

This sequence joins TRBV19 and TRBJ2-7; 9 bases align to TRBD1. Germline V CDR1 and CDR2: LNHDA, SQIVND (reference sequence). V shed 1 base, J shed 5 bases, and the junction held 6 bases outside the gene matches. The CDR3 spans 15 residues. The CDR3 nucleotides read TGTGCCAGTAGTATAGCGGGACAGGGTGTCAACGAGCAGTACTTC. This translates into CASSIAGQGVNEQYF.

The chain combines TRBV15 with TRBJ1-2, with D maybe TRBD1 (6 bases). CDR1 and CDR2 from the germline V gene are LNHNV and YYDKDF (reference sequence). This CDR3 is built from 14 residues. Deletions cut 1 base from V and 5 bases from J, with 11 bases between. CDR3 amino acids: CATSRGGGRYGYTF. In nucleotides, the CDR3 is TGTGCCACCAGCAGAGGCGGGGGGCGGTATGGCTACACCTTC. The whole variable domain, remainder taken from reference TRBV15 and TRBJ1-2, is DAMVIQNPRYQVTQFGKPVTLSCSQTLNHNVMYWYQQKSSQAPKLLFHYYDKDFNNEADTPDNFQSRRPNTSFCFLDIRSPGLGDTAMYLCATSRGGGRYGYTFGSGTRLTVV.

The CDR3 loop is CASGGWPGELFF. CDR3 in DNA: TGTGCCAGCGGAGGTTGGCCCGGGGAGCTGTTTTTT. The V and J genes are TRBV9 and TRBJ2-2; a weak D match, TRBD2 (5 bases). This CDR3 is 12 amino acids long. V was clipped by 7 bases and J by 6 bases, with 10 bases between them. The V gene's germline CDR1 is SGDLS and CDR2 YYNGEE. The full variable domain, in which reference TRBV9 and TRBJ2-2 provide the parts outside the CDR3, is DSGVTQTPKHLITATGQRVTLRCSPRSGDLSVYWYQQSLDQGLQFLIQYYNGEERAKGNILERFSAQQFPDLHSELNLSSLELGDSALYFCASGGWPGELFFGEGSRLTVL.

For this clone: Other DNA variants within this sample encode the same CDR3. The chain has TRBV7-3 and TRBJ2-3; D is ambiguous. V was clipped by 5 bases and J by 1 base, with 13 bases between them. Germline lookup yields CDR1 SGHTA and CDR2 FQGTGA. There are 15 residues in the CDR3. The CDR3 region has the DNA TGTGCCAGCAGCCCGGGTACTTCGGGCACAGATACGCAGTATTTT. Translation gives CASSPGTSGTDTQYF.

CDR3 sequence reads: CASSLGSPGGNEQFF. The DNA for the CDR3 is TGTGCCAGCAGTTTAGGGTCACCGGGGGGGAATGAGCAGTTCTTC. The genes are TRBV27 and TRBJ2-1; 8 nucleotides align to TRBD2. This CDR3 comprises 15 residues. J was trimmed by 7 bases and V by 2 bases; bases with no gene match: 7. CDR1 and CDR2 from the germline V gene are MNHEY and SMNVEV (reference sequence).

This chain joins TRBV11-2 and TRBJ2-1; TRBD2 aligns across 9 bases. CDR3 size: 15 residues. J gave up 5 bases and V 5 bases, and 7 bases lay outside the gene matches. The germline V gene has CDR1 SGHAT and CDR2 FQNNGV. In DNA, the CDR3 is TGTGCCAGCAGCCAATCCGGGACTAGCCACAATGAGCAGTTCTTC. It encodes CASSQSGTSHNEQFF. Combining the CDR3 with reference TRBV11-2 and TRBJ2-1 gives the whole variable domain EAGVAQSPRYKIIEKRQSVAFWCNPISGHATLYWYQQILGQGPKLLIQFQNNGVVDDSQLPKDRFSAERLKGVDSTLKIQPAKLEDSAVYLCASSQSGTSHNEQFFGPGTRLTVL.

A note on this clone: This specimen includes other DNA sequences encoding the same CDR3. This chain uses TRBV6-5 with TRBJ2-7, with D unresolved. Germline-derived CDR1 and CDR2 are MNHEY and SVGAGI. The CDR3 has 13 amino acids. V shed 6 bases and J shed 3 bases, with 12 bases lying between them. Here the CDR3 reads CASSPASGYEQYF. The CDR3 DNA reads as TGTGCCAGCAGCCCTGCCAGTGGCTACGAGCAGTACTTC.

The chain joins TRBV6-5 to TRBJ2-7, with D perhaps assigned TRBD1 or TRBD2 (6 bases each). Trimming removed 8 bases from V and 5 bases from J, with 22 bases in between. Germline V lookup: CDR1 MNHEY, CDR2 SVGAGI. The CDR3 spans 15 residues. The CDR3 loop is CASGPGGQGLNEQYF. The CDR3 nucleotides are TGTGCCAGCGGCCCTGGGGGGCAGGGGCTGAACGAGCAGTACTTC.

The chain has TRBV7-9 and TRBJ2-7, with D possibly being TRBD1 or TRBD2 (5 bases each). Germline assignment: CDR1 SEHNR and CDR2 FQNEAQ (reference sequence). The CDR3 contains 17 residues. The V gene lost 1 base and the J gene lost 3 bases, with 19 bases spanning the gap. The CDR3 here is CASSLVKAQEAFYEQYF. Here the CDR3 DNA reads TGTGCCAGCAGCTTAGTAAAGGCACAGGAGGCTTTCTACGAGCAGTACTTC.

The chain uses TRBV7-2 and TRBJ2-1; tentative D call: TRBD2 (5 bases). V dropped 4 bases and J dropped 7 bases, with 11 bases sitting between them. In germline, CDR1 is SGHTA, CDR2 FQGNSA. The CDR3 loop spans 13 amino acids. In DNA form, the CDR3 reads TGTGCCAGCAGCTGGGAGATAGCGAATGAGCAGTTCTTC. Translating gives CASSWEIANEQFF.

This sequence joins TRBV19 and TRBJ1-2; D is unclear. Trimming pared 1 base from V and 6 bases from J, leaving 9 bases between. Germline V CDR1 and CDR2: LNHDA, SQIVND (reference sequence). This CDR3 region has 13 residues. Written as DNA, the CDR3 is TGTGCCAGTAGTATAGGCAGGATCAATGGCTACACCTTC. Its translation: CASSIGRINGYTF.

The rearrangement uses TRBV4-3 and TRBJ1-4, with no clear D. Trimming took off 4 bases at V and 4 bases at J, with 10 bases between the two ends. The CDR3 runs 14 residues. Germline loops: CDR1 LGHNA, CDR2 YSLEER. CDR3 nucleotides: TGCGCCAGCAGCCTGAGGATCTTTAATGAAAAACTGTTTTTT. Translation gives CASSLRIFNEKLFF.

The rearrangement uses TRBV4-3 and TRBJ2-3, with no clear D. The CDR3 runs 15 residues. Germline values: CDR1 LGHNA, CDR2 YSLEER. The ends were cut back, 1 base at V and 1 base at J, with 9 bases in the middle. CDR3 residues: CASSQGLGGTDTQYF. The CDR3 DNA reads TGCGCCAGCAGCCAAGGGTTAGGCGGCACAGATACGCAGTATTTT.

The V gene is TRBV6-6, the J gene TRBJ2-3; D is possibly TRBD1 or TRBD2 (5 bases each). CDR3 length: 15 residues. V lost 1 base to trimming and J lost 5 bases, with 13 bases between them. Germline V gene lookup returns CDR1 MNHNY and CDR2 SVGAGI (reference sequence). The CDR3 region is CASSYLGRGRDTQYF. DNA of the CDR3: TGTGCCAGCAGTTACTTGGGACGGGGCAGAGATACGCAGTATTTT.